These 32 T cell receptor beta chains were sequenced from one sample in a study of T cells in Graves' hyperthyroidism and ophthalmopathy (dated by TCRdb to between 2018 and 2021). To prepare the library, multiplex PCR was applied. Sequenced on an Illumina HiSeq 2000. The TCR beta CDR3 regions were amplified from the RNA transcripts. The first round of RT-PCR for the TCR CDR3 was performed with the HTBI primer set and the Qiagen OneStep RT-PCR kit. TCRdb reprocessed the public reads (quality trimming at Q25 with fastp, clone calling with MiXCR) and kept in-frame beta chains. Rows merge per CDR3 protein into single entries with the most common DNA and genes. The sample profile shows about 640,000 distinct CDR3 sequences; less than 25% of them were found once. The top ten clonotypes cover around a third of the sample. Sequenced: blood. Receptors were obtained from a man in his thirties or forties with Graves' ophthalmopathy.

This clonotype was counted a few times. V and J are TRBV7-9 and TRBJ2-7, with TRBD1 identical over 8 bases. The CDR3 covers 13 residues. After removal of 5 bases from V and 5 bases from J, the junction contained 5 bases not matched to a gene. Germline CDR1 and CDR2: SEHNR and FQNEAQ (reference sequence). CDR3 coding DNA: TGTGCCAGCAGCCCCGACAGGGGCCACGAGCAGTACTTC. This sequence encodes CASSPDRGHEQYF.

CDR3 nucleotide sequence: TGTGCCACCAGCAGTGGGGGACAGGGGGCCGCTGAAGCTTTCTTT. It translates to CATSSGGQGAAEAFF. The chain joins TRBV15 to TRBJ1-1; TRBD1 matches 12 bases. V shed 3 bases, J shed 6 bases, and the junction held 5 bases outside the gene matches. Germline V lookup: CDR1 LNHNV, CDR2 YYDKDF (reference sequence). The CDR3 length is 15 residues.

The chain combines TRBV30 with TRBJ2-7; D is possibly TRBD1 or TRBD2 (7 bases each). From germline, CDR1 is GTSNPN and CDR2 SVGIG (reference sequence). With 4 bases removed from V and 6 bases from J, the gap between germline ends came to 19 bases. CDR3 length: 14 amino acids. The CDR3: CAWIGRGRWVEQYF. The CDR3 DNA is TGTGCCTGGATTGGGAGGGGGCGATGGGTCGAGCAGTACTTC.

The chain recombines TRBV5-1 with TRBJ1-1; a possible D gene is TRBD1 (6 bases). CDR1 SGHRS and CDR2 YFSETQ come from the germline V gene. The V and J ends lost 1 base and 1 base respectively, with 14 bases between them. The CDR3 loop spans 16 amino acids. The CDR3 here is CASSLRGGSTNTEAFF. In DNA, the CDR3 is TGCGCCAGCAGCTTGCGAGGGGGGTCTACGAACACTGAAGCTTTCTTT.

The chain carries TRBV4-1 and TRBJ2-3; 9 nucleotides match TRBD1. From germline, CDR1 is MGHRA and CDR2 YSYEKL. This CDR3 is built from 15 residues. The J segment lost 3 bases and the V segment lost 5 bases, leaving 6 bases of the junction unmatched. CDR3 in DNA: TGCGCCAGCAGCAACCGGGACAGGGAGACAGATACGCAGTATTTT. Encoded protein: CASSNRDRETDTQYF.

This clonotype was counted between two and nine times. This rearrangement joins TRBV7-2 to TRBJ2-1; 9 bases align to TRBD1. The CDR3 consists of 17 residues. Germline lookup yields CDR1 SGHTA and CDR2 FQGNSA. V shed 0 bases, J shed 6 bases, and the junction held 9 bases outside the gene matches. CDR3 region: CASSLAGFRTGVNEQFF. The CDR3 nucleotides read TGTGCCAGCAGCTTAGCCGGTTTCCGGACAGGGGTCAATGAGCAGTTCTTC.

The table lists this clonotype with many counts. The rearrangement links TRBV12-3 or TRBV12-4 to TRBJ1-5; TRBD1 is a possible D gene (6 bases). V lost 6 bases and J lost 7, with 16 bases in between. The length of the CDR3 is 14 residues. CDR3 in amino acids: CASSPLGGGQPQHF. CDR3 coding DNA: TGTGCCAGCAGCCCTCTGGGCGGGGGCCAGCCCCAGCATTTT.

This clonotype occurred a few times. The genes are TRBV6-1 and TRBJ1-1; TRBD1 might be the D (5 bases). The CDR3 spans 13 residues. Trimming left V 8 bases short and J 5 bases short, with 15 bases between. Looked up from germline, CDR1 is MNHNS and CDR2 is SASEGT. CDR3 protein: CASHGGAGTEAFF. The CDR3 nucleotides are TGTGCCAGCCATGGTGGGGCCGGGACTGAAGCTTTCTTT.

This clonotype has just a few counts. The chain is built from TRBV7-2 and TRBJ2-1; TRBD2 matches at 12 bases. The CDR3 spans 13 residues. The ends lost 8 bases at V and 6 bases at J; junction bases unmatched: 2. Germline CDR1 is SGHTA and CDR2 is FQGNSA. In nucleotides, the CDR3 is TGTGCCAGCGAACTAGCGGGAGGCAATGAGCAGTTCTTC. Protein product: CASELAGGNEQFF.

This clonotype was observed a handful of times. The gene calls are TRBV2 and TRBJ2-3; D unclear. CDR3 size: 14 residues. The germline gives CDR1 SNHLY, CDR2 FYNNEI. V lost 7 bases and J lost 6, with 17 bases in between. The CDR3 DNA follows: TGTGCCAGCACAGGTAACCTCGCGGCGGATACGCAGTATTTT. Residues: CASTGNLAADTQYF.

This chain links TRBV7-9 with TRBJ2-1, with 7 bases identical to TRBD1. The germline V gene encodes CDR1 SEHNR and CDR2 FQNEAQ (reference sequence). The CDR3 loop spans 17 amino acids. J lost 4 bases, V lost 4 bases, and 13 bases had no gene match. The DNA of the CDR3 is TGTGCCAGCAGCTCACCTGTTGACAGGGTTAAATACAATGAGCAGTTCTTC. It codes for CASSSPVDRVKYNEQFF.

The V and J genes are TRBV24-1 and TRBJ2-2, with 8 bases lining up with TRBD2. Trimming removed 3 bases from V and 2 bases from J; junction bases left unmatched: 13. CDR3 length: 19 amino acids. The germline gives CDR1 KGHDR, CDR2 SFDVKD. The chain's CDR3 is CATSDPYGSGMSNTGELFF. The CDR3 nucleotides read TGTGCCACCAGTGATCCCTACGGTAGCGGGATGAGTAACACCGGGGAGCTGTTTTTT.

In this sample, this clonotype turned up a few times. J is TRBJ2-5 and V is TRBV5-1, with D possibly TRBD1 on 5 matching bases. Per the germline V gene, CDR1 is SGHRS and CDR2 is YFSETQ. V was cut by 3 bases and J by 5 bases, with 14 bases left in between. CDR3 size: 14 residues. CDR3 in DNA: TGCGCCAGCAGCTCGACAGCTCCGGCGGAGACCCAGTACTTC. Protein sequence: CASSSTAPAETQYF.

Concerning this clonotype: The junction differs from germline at one of its ends, possibly a read error. The genes are TRBV3-1 and TRBJ2-7; D is perhaps TRBD2 (6 bases). The CDR3 extends over 12 amino acids. In germline, CDR1 is LGHDT, CDR2 YNNKEL (reference sequence). In DNA form, the CDR3 reads TGTGCCAGCAGCCGGGACTTCTACGGGCAGTACTTC. This sequence encodes CASSRDFYGQYF.

The V call is TRBV20-1, the J call TRBJ2-7; D is tentatively TRBD1 or TRBD2 (6 bases each). CDR3 length: 13 amino acids. Looked up from germline, CDR1 is DFQATT and CDR2 is SNEGSKA (reference sequence). V was shortened by 5 bases and J by 3 bases, with 14 bases between the two germline ends. The CDR3 nucleotides are TGCAGTGCTGGCGGGACAAAAGGCTACGAGCAGTACTTC. This codes for CSAGGTKGYEQYF.

This clonotype has only a few counts. The chain recombines TRBV7-8 with TRBJ2-2; the match to TRBD2 covers 10 bases. CDR3 length: 15 residues. V lost 3 bases to trimming and J lost 4 bases; unmatched junction nucleotides: 2. The germline V gene has CDR1 SGHVS and CDR2 FQNEAQ. The CDR3 bases are TGTGCCAGCAGCTTCTCTAGCGGGAGCACCGGGGAGCTGTTTTTT. Protein product: CASSFSSGSTGELFF.

This clonotype has more than one count but fewer than ten. The chain joins TRBV28 to TRBJ2-5; 13 nucleotides align to TRBD2. Germline CDR1 reads MDHEN; CDR2 reads SYDVKM. The junction had 20 bases not matched to a gene; V was cut back by 6 bases and J by 4 bases. This CDR3 is 20 amino acids long. CDR3 loop: CASRSLTGLAGVRSGETQYF. Here the CDR3 DNA reads TGTGCCAGCAGAAGTTTGACTGGACTAGCGGGAGTTCGCTCAGGAGAGACCCAGTACTTC.

The CDR3 loop is CAIGDRRLGELFF. The CDR3 DNA sequence: TGTGCCATCGGCGACCGACGACTCGGGGAGCTGTTTTTT. The V gene is TRBV10-3, the J gene TRBJ2-2; D unclear. This CDR3 spans 13 amino acids. Per the germline V gene, CDR1 is ENHRY and CDR2 is SYGVKD. V was clipped by 8 bases and J by 7 bases, with 14 bases between them.

Of note for this clonotype: A junction end diverges from the germline sequence, so it may reflect a read error. The CDR3 loop is CATSEGLENTGELVF. Written as DNA, the CDR3 is TGTGCCACCAGTGAGGGACTCGAGAACACCGGGGAGCTGGTTTTT. The rearrangement joins TRBV24-1 to TRBJ2-2; D is possibly TRBD2 (6 bases). The germline V gene encodes CDR1 KGHDR and CDR2 SFDVKD. The CDR3 totals 15 residues.

This clonotype was found a few times. The chain joins TRBV10-3 to TRBJ2-1; 13 bases agree with TRBD2. Trimming cost V 10 bases and J 3 bases; bases outside gene matches: 9. This CDR3 has 16 residues. Germline lookup yields CDR1 ENHRY and CDR2 SYGVKD. The CDR3 bases are TGTGCCACCAGGACTAGCGGGAGACCCCACTACAATGAGCAGTTCTTC. It yields the protein CATRTSGRPHYNEQFF.

A few counts support this clonotype. The J gene is TRBJ2-5, the V gene TRBV24-1; a weak D match, TRBD1 (5 bases). Trimming pared 3 bases from V and 2 bases from J, leaving 12 bases between. The CDR3 contains 15 residues. Germline assignment: CDR1 KGHDR and CDR2 SFDVKD. The CDR3, as DNA: TGTGCCACCAGTGATCCAGACAGTCGGCAAGAGACCCAGTACTTC. Protein sequence: CATSDPDSRQETQYF.

Only one count was recorded for this clonotype. Germline and junction disagree at one end, which may indicate a read error. The V gene is TRBV4-1, the J gene TRBJ2-2; tentatively, D is TRBD2 (5 bases). Per the germline V gene, CDR1 is MGHRA and CDR2 is YSYEKL. This CDR3 spans 12 amino acids. The CDR3 loop reads CASSQDDRELFF. The DNA of the CDR3 is TGCGCCAGCAGCCAGGACGACCGGGAACTGTTTTTT.

The CDR3 nucleotides read TGTGCCAGCAGTTTCCCTCGACAGGGGGAGGCTATGAACACTGAAGCTTTCTTT. As protein: CASSFPRQGEAMNTEAFF. The rearrangement uses TRBV28 and TRBJ1-1; 9 bases are a match to TRBD1. After removal of 3 bases from V and 0 bases from J, the junction contained 11 bases not matched to a gene. CDR1 and CDR2 from the germline V gene are MDHEN and SYDVKM. The CDR3 spans 18 residues.

V gene TRBV27 combines with J gene TRBJ2-2; D uncertain. Germline V gene lookup returns CDR1 MNHEY and CDR2 SMNVEV (reference sequence). V was cut by 2 bases and J by 3 bases, with 7 bases left in between. This CDR3 is built from 14 residues. CDR3 in amino acids: CASSLQADTGELFF. The CDR3 DNA reads TGTGCCAGCAGTTTACAAGCAGACACCGGGGAGCTGTTTTTT.

This rearrangement joins TRBV6-1 to TRBJ1-5; TRBD1 aligns across 7 bases. Germline CDR1 MNHNS, CDR2 SASEGT. V trimming: 4 bases; J trimming: 4 bases; junction bases outside the gene matches: 4. The CDR3 loop spans 14 amino acids. DNA of the CDR3: TGTGCCAGCAGTGGGGGACAGTTAAATCAGCCCCAGCATTTT. Residues: CASSGGQLNQPQHF.

This clonotype came up a few times. The rearrangement uses TRBV2 and TRBJ2-7; 7 positions agree with TRBD2. Per the germline V gene, CDR1 is SNHLY and CDR2 is FYNNEI. V dropped 8 bases and J dropped 2; count of bases not matched to a gene: 9. This CDR3 is 14 amino acids long. The CDR3 region is CASRRGSTAYEQYF. The CDR3 DNA reads TGTGCCAGCCGTCGCGGGAGTACTGCCTACGAGCAGTACTTC.

CDR3 in DNA: TGTGCCAGCAGCCAAGATAGGGACAGGGACTATGGCTACACCTTC. This translates into CASSQDRDRDYGYTF. This chain connects TRBV4-2 to TRBJ1-2; 9 bases fit TRBD1. Germline trimming cut 0 bases from V and 3 bases from J; bases unmatched to any gene: 2. CDR1 is LGHNA and CDR2 is YNFKEQ in the germline V gene. The CDR3 loop spans 15 amino acids.

At least ten counts were recorded for this clonotype. Written as DNA, the CDR3 is TGTGCCAGCAGCTGGACAGTCCAAGAGACCCAGTACTTC. It specifies CASSWTVQETQYF. The rearrangement joins TRBV7-9 to TRBJ2-5; TRBD1 is a possible D gene (6 bases). There are 13 residues in the CDR3. Deletions cut 4 bases from V and 1 base from J, with 7 bases between. Looked up from germline, CDR1 is SEHNR and CDR2 is FQNEAQ (reference sequence).

This clonotype was counted at least ten times. This rearrangement joins TRBV7-3 to TRBJ2-5, with a tentative D call TRBD2 (6 bases). Trimming stripped 5 bases from V and 5 bases from J, with 18 bases between. The CDR3 is 15 amino acids. Per germline, CDR1 SGHTA and CDR2 FQGTGA. In nucleotides, the CDR3 is TGTGCCAGCAGCCCCACCCCCGGGAGAATGGAGACCCAGTACTTC. Its translation: CASSPTPGRMETQYF.

Only a few counts were recorded for this clonotype. The chain has TRBV5-5 and TRBJ2-7; possible D gene TRBD2, 5 bases. V was trimmed by 2 bases and J by 2 bases, leaving 14 bases between them. The CDR3 sequence is 15 residues long. The germline gives CDR1 SGHKS, CDR2 YYEKEE (reference sequence). Written as DNA, the CDR3 is TGTGCCAGCAGCTTCGGGATCGCTGAGACCTACGAGCAGTACTTC. Residues: CASSFGIAETYEQYF.

This chain connects TRBV10-3 to TRBJ2-2; D may correspond to TRBD1 or TRBD2 (6 bases each). The CDR3 consists of 15 residues. The V gene's germline CDR1 is ENHRY and CDR2 SYGVKD. V gave up 6 bases and J gave up 1 base, with 12 bases separating them. Written as DNA, the CDR3 is TGTGCCATCAGGGAGGGGGATCGGAACACCGGGGAGCTGTTTTTT. Residues: CAIREGDRNTGELFF.

The chain uses TRBV7-2 and TRBJ1-5, with a weak D call TRBD1 (5 bases). Germline V gene data show CDR1 as SGHTA and CDR2 as FQGNSA. The V and J ends lost 2 bases and 4 bases respectively, with 9 bases between them. CDR3 length: 14 residues. CDR3 loop: CASSLRAGNQPQHF. The CDR3 DNA reads TGTGCCAGCAGCTTAAGGGCAGGGAATCAGCCCCAGCATTTT.